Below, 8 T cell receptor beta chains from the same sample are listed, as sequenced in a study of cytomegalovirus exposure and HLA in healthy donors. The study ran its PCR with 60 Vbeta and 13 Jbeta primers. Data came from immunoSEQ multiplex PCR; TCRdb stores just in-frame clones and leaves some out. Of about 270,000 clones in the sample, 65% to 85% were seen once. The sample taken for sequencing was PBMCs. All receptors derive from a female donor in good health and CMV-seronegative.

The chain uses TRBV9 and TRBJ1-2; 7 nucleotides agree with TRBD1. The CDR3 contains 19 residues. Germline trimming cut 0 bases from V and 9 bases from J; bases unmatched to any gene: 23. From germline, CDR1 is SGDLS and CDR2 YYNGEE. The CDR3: CASSVGIGGQKGTVSSYTF. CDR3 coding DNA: TGTGCCAGCAGCGTAGGAATTGGGGGACAAAAAGGGACAGTTTCGAGCTACACCTTC. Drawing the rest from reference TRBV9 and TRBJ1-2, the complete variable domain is DSGVTQTPKHLITATGQRVTLRCSPRSGDLSVYWYQQSLDQGLQFLIQYYNGEERAKGNILERFSAQQFPDLHSELNLSSLELGDSALYFCASSVGIGGQKGTVSSYTFGSGTRLTVV.

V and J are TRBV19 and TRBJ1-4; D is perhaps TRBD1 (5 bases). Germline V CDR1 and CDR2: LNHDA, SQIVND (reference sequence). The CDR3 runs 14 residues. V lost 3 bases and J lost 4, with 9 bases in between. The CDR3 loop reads CASSMGPNNEKLFF. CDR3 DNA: TGTGCCAGTAGTATGGGGCCGAATAATGAAAAACTGTTTTTT.

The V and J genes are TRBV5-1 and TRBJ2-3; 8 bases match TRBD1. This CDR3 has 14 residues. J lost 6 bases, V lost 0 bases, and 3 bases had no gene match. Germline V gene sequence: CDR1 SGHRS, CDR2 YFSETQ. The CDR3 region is CASSLGQGRDTQYF. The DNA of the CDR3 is TGCGCCAGCAGCTTGGGACAGGGGAGGGATACGCAGTATTTT.

CDR3 sequence: CASSLAGRANGELFF. The CDR3 DNA reads TGTGCCAGCAGCTTGGCTGGGAGGGCAAACGGGGAGCTGTTTTTT. V usage is TRBV5-4 and J usage is TRBJ2-2, with 7 bases matching TRBD2. The V gene end was trimmed by 0 bases and the J gene end by 7 bases; junction bases not matched to a gene: 6. This CDR3 is 15 amino acids long. Germline V gene sequence: CDR1 SGHNT, CDR2 YYREEE (reference sequence).

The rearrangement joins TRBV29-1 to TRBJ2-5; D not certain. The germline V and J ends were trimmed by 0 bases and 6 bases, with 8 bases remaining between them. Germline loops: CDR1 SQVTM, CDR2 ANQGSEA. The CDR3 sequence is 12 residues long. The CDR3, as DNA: TGCAGCGTTGAAGATCGGCGGAAGACCCAGTACTTC. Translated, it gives CSVEDRRKTQYF. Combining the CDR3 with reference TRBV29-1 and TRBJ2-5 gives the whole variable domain SAVISQKPSRDICQRGTSLTIQCQVDSQVTMMFWYRQQPGQSLTLIATANQGSEATYESGFVIDKFPISRPNLTFSTLTVSNMSPEDSSIYLCSVEDRRKTQYFGPGTRLLVL.

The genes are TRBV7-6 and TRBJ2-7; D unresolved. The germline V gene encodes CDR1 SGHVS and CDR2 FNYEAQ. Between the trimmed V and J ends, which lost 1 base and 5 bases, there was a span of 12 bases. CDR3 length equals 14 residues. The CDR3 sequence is CASSLGTESDEQYF. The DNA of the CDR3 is TGTGCCAGCAGCTTAGGAACGGAGAGCGACGAGCAGTACTTC.

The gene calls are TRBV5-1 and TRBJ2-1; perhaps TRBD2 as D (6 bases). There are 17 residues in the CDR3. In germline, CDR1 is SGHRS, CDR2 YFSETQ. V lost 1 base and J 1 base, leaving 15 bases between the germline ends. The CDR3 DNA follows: TGCGCCAGCAGCTTGAGTGATAGCGGAATATCCTACAATGAGCAGTTCTTC. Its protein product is CASSLSDSGISYNEQFF.

Here the CDR3 DNA reads TGTGCCAGCAGGCAACAGGGGTACGAGCAGTACTTC. This gives the protein CASRQQGYEQYF. The genes are TRBV28 and TRBJ2-7; 7 bases agree with TRBD1. In germline, CDR1 is MDHEN, CDR2 SYDVKM. The CDR3 extends over 12 amino acids. V was clipped by 6 bases and J by 4 bases; unmatched bases: 3.